This T cell receptor beta chain was identified during a study of shared clonotypes between healthy human individuals. In the study overall: Three plates were used per donor for CD4 naive, three for CD4 memory, two for CD8 naive and one for CD8 memory.

General study findings and limits: What limited the represented genetic and exposure-history diversity was the small number of donors.

The V gene's germline CDR1 is MNHNY and CDR2 SVGAGI (reference sequence). V was clipped by 6 bases and J by 7 bases, with 13 bases between them. The length of the CDR3 is 12 residues. Clones were read by immunoSEQ multiplex PCR, and TCRdb kept only the in-frame ones, dropping some. Found here are about 1,500,000 clones, roughly 97% of them singletons; the top ten hold approximately 1.1%. Remarks on this clone: The antigen remains unidentified.

The TCR was taken from a man under 40 in good health. The sequenced material came from naive CD4+ T cells sorted from blood. Described subset: CD45RA+ positively selected. The rearrangement uses TRBV6-6 and TRBJ2-7; D ambiguous. The CDR3 DNA reads as TGTGCCAGCAGCTCCTGGGCGAAGGAGCAGTACTTC. Protein sequence: CASSSWAKEQYF.